Below, 13 T cell receptor beta chains from the same sample are listed, as sequenced in a study of shared clonotypes between healthy human individuals. Profiled with immunoSEQ multiplex PCR; TCRdb holds only in-frame clones, not every one. The sample has 2 million to 2.5 million clones, over 90% seen once. Sequencing was done on a sample of naive CD4+ T cells from PBMCs. The subset is: CD45RA+ positively selected. These receptors all come from a man aged 18 to 29 in good health. Some clones in this sample may be carry-over from other donors' samples.

Remarks on this clone: This specimen includes other DNA sequences encoding the same CDR3. V and J are TRBV28 and TRBJ2-5; 10 nucleotides agree with TRBD1. The germline V gene encodes CDR1 MDHEN and CDR2 SYDVKM. This CDR3 is built from 13 residues. V lost 5 bases to trimming and J lost 5 bases; unmatched junction nucleotides: 2. As DNA, the CDR3 is TGTGCCAGCAGTGACAGGGGGCACGAGACCCAGTACTTC. This sequence encodes CASSDRGHETQYF.

The chain uses TRBV11-2 and TRBJ2-3; tentatively, D is TRBD2 (5 bases). Germline-derived CDR1 and CDR2 are SGHAT and FQNNGV. Trimming pared 5 bases from V and 4 bases from J, leaving 10 bases between. The CDR3 extends over 13 amino acids. The CDR3 DNA follows: TGTGCCAGCAGCCTCGGACTGCCAGATACGCAGTATTTT. It specifies CASSLGLPDTQYF.

This clone was recorded only once. The chain combines TRBV7-3 with TRBJ2-1, with 8 bases matching TRBD1. The CDR3 spans 16 residues. The ends lost 5 bases at V and 5 bases at J; junction bases unmatched: 11. CDR1 and CDR2 (germline): SGHTA, FQGTGA. Written as DNA, the CDR3 is TGTGCCAGCAGCCGCTTTGGGACAGGTGGGAACAATGAGCAGTTCTTC. It translates to CASSRFGTGGNNEQFF.

The rearrangement uses TRBV9 and TRBJ2-3; 10 bases agree with TRBD2. The V gene end was trimmed by 3 bases and the J gene end by 6 bases; junction bases not matched to a gene: 13. In germline, CDR1 is SGDLS, CDR2 YYNGEE. The CDR3 is made up of 17 amino acids. The CDR3 DNA is TGTGCCAGCAGCGCCCGAAGCTCTAGCGGGAGACTGGATACGCAGTATTTT. Its translation is CASSARSSSGRLDTQYF.

V and J are TRBV11-3 and TRBJ1-1; no reliable D call. Germline CDR1 is SGHNT and CDR2 is YENEEA. V lost 3 bases, J lost 2 bases, and 7 bases lay in between. This CDR3 has 13 residues. In DNA, the CDR3 is TGTGCCAGCAGCTTTTCTTACAACACTGAAGCTTTCTTT. Amino acids: CASSFSYNTEAFF.

This clone was recorded once. At one end the junction does not follow the germline gene, possibly because of a read error. The genes are TRBV15 and TRBJ2-5; D gene unclear. The CDR3 consists of 12 residues. Germline V gene data show CDR1 as LNHNV and CDR2 as YYDKDF (reference sequence). CDR3 coding DNA: TGTGCCACCAGCAGAGATCGGGTTCAGTCCGACTTC. Protein: CATSRDRVQSDF.

As to this clone: At the DNA level, this CDR3 is encoded by other sequences in the same sample as well. The gene calls are TRBV7-2 and TRBJ1-1; no definite D call. This CDR3 has 14 amino acids. V dropped 1 base and J dropped 0 bases, with 6 bases sitting between them. CDR1 is SGHTA, CDR2 FQGNSA, per germline. Here the CDR3 reads CASSLGQMNTEAFF. The CDR3 bases are TGTGCCAGCAGCTTAGGTCAGATGAACACTGAAGCTTTCTTT.

This sequence joins TRBV9 and TRBJ2-1, with no clear D. The length of the CDR3 is 16 residues. V lost 0 bases to trimming and J lost 3 bases, with 13 bases between them. Germline V gene data show CDR1 as SGDLS and CDR2 as YYNGEE. DNA for the CDR3: TGTGCCAGCAGCGTAGGCACATCGCGCTACTACAATGAGCAGTTCTTC. Protein: CASSVGTSRYYNEQFF.

The CDR3 loop is CASSKRRWGAFF. Written as DNA, the CDR3 is TGTGCCAGCAGCAAACGGAGGTGGGGAGCTTTCTTT. V is TRBV21-1 and J is TRBJ1-1. TRBV21-1 is listed as a pseudogene. CDR3 length: 12 amino acids.

This chain joins TRBV18 and TRBJ1-2; 8 nucleotides align to TRBD1. The germline gives CDR1 KGHSH, CDR2 LQKENI. The CDR3 length is 16 residues. V shed 4 bases, J shed 0 bases, and the junction held 7 bases outside the gene matches. This CDR3 is CASSLAGQETNYGYTF. The CDR3 DNA reads as TGTGCCAGCTCACTCGCGGGACAGGAAACTAACTATGGCTACACCTTC.

The chain is built from TRBV11-2 and TRBJ1-2; 9 bases fit TRBD1. The CDR3 has 14 residues. Trimming took 5 bases from V and 7 from J; bases not matched to a gene: 8. Germline loops: CDR1 SGHAT, CDR2 FQNNGV. CDR3 amino acids: CASSLGQGMIGYTF. For the CDR3, the DNA is TGTGCCAGCAGCCTGGGACAGGGTATGATTGGCTACACCTTC.

Comments on this clone: A much larger clone lies one base from this, so it may be a read error. Within the sample, other DNA sequences also encode this same CDR3. This chain joins TRBV7-3 and TRBJ2-5; no firm D call. Trimming stripped 2 bases from V and 2 bases from J, with 6 bases between. The CDR3 has 13 amino acids. Germline V lookup: CDR1 SGHTA, CDR2 FQGTGA. CDR3 sequence reads: CASSLDRQETQYF. DNA of the CDR3: TGTGCCAGCAGCTTAGACCGACAAGAGACCCAGTACTTC.

The chain joins TRBV7-2 to TRBJ2-7; D is possibly TRBD1 or TRBD2 (7 bases each). Trimming removed 8 bases from V and 4 bases from J, with 15 bases in between. The germline gives CDR1 SGHTA, CDR2 FQGNSA. This CDR3 is built from 13 residues. The chain's CDR3 is CASQGGAGYEQYF. The CDR3 DNA reads TGTGCCAGCCAGGGGGGGGCAGGATACGAGCAGTACTTC.